The present T cell receptor (beta chain) was sequenced within a study of T-cell memory formation after mild COVID-19. Study background: There were largely donor-specific TCR clusters. Study conclusions and caveats: Whether day 37 second-wave clones are SARS-CoV-2-specific was not confirmed. Of the contracting clones, CD4+ ones lay mainly in CM and EM, and CD8+ ones in EMRA. Clones shrinking between day 15 and 85 showed a balanced CD4/CD8 split, and those that grew later tilted toward CD4+.

TCRdb itself ran the 5' RACE reads through MiXCR, one entry per CDR3 protein. The sample lists hundreds of thousands of distinct CDR3 sequences, around 27% occurring once. As regards this clonotype: What it recognizes is unknown.

CDR3 length: 16 residues. Germline loops: CDR1 MNHEY, CDR2 SMNVEV (reference sequence). V lost 3 bases and J lost 2, with 13 bases in between. Sequences were obtained from PBMCs or a T cell subset sorted from them (not recorded which). V usage is TRBV27 and J usage is TRBJ1-4; D gene unclear. This clonotype was sampled from an adult woman who had mild COVID-19 (a few samples of this study predate the infection). Cell type and time point are not known. The CDR3 region has the DNA TGTGCCAGCAGTTTCAATCCTTCGGGGACTAATGAAAAACTGTTTTTT. It codes for CASSFNPSGTNEKLFF.